The sequence of this TCR beta chain was determined in a study of blood T cell repertoires in COVID-19. Background on the study: T cells, B-cell-depleted T cells, or PBMCs provided the cDNA or gDNA that served as material.

Produced via immunoSEQ multiplex PCR; TCRdb's table is partial and in-frame only. Of roughly 220,000 clones detected, 75% to 85% appear once; the ten largest clones hold 4.3%. The sequenced sample was PBMCs or T cells enriched from blood (not recorded which). This receptor was identified in a man aged 25 to 40 with acute COVID-19.

CDR3 DNA: TGTGCCAGCAGCCCCCCGGGACAGGGGGCGAATGGCTACACCTTC. This codes for CASSPPGQGANGYTF. This rearrangement joins TRBV3-1 (or the pseudogene TRBV3-2) to TRBJ1-2; 12 nucleotides agree with TRBD1. Germline V gives CDR1 LGHDT, CDR2 YNNKEL (reference sequence). This CDR3 is built from 15 residues. The ends lost 4 bases at V and 6 bases at J; junction bases unmatched: 6.